This passage covers 31 T cell receptor beta chains from one sample sequenced in a study of T cell repertoires in cytomegalovirus infection. Each CDR3 protein gets one entry after TCRdb re-called the reads with MiXCR. Of fewer than 550,000 distinct CDR3 sequences listed, 16% are singletons. The sample comprised CD8+ T cells from PBMCs. The origin of the receptors is a human donor in good health (CMV status not recorded). Some clones in this sample may be carry-over from other donors' samples.

This clonotype occurred many times. The chain combines TRBV7-8 with TRBJ1-2, with D perhaps matching TRBD1 (6 bases). The germline CDR1 and CDR2 sequences are SGHVS and FQNEAQ. The CDR3 runs to 13 residues. Trimming shortened V by 1 base and J by 6 bases, and 9 bases separated the two germline ends. This chain's CDR3 is CASSLGAGDGYTF. Here the CDR3 DNA reads TGTGCCAGCAGCTTAGGGGCAGGGGATGGCTACACCTTC.

The sample holds one count of this clonotype. The chain combines TRBV24-1 with TRBJ1-1; D not resolved. Germline V gene sequence: CDR1 KGHDR, CDR2 SFDVKD. The ends were cut back, 3 bases at V and 0 bases at J, with 7 bases in the middle. This CDR3 comprises 14 residues. This chain's CDR3 is CATSDTGLNTEAFF. DNA for the CDR3: TGTGCCACCAGTGATACGGGCTTGAACACTGAAGCTTTCTTT.

Many counts were recorded for this clonotype. The chain uses TRBV7-9 and TRBJ2-5, with D perhaps TRBD2 (6 bases). The germline V and J ends were trimmed by 6 bases and 2 bases, with 10 bases remaining between them. CDR1 is SEHNR and CDR2 is FQNEAQ in the germline V gene (reference sequence). The CDR3 is 13 amino acids. In DNA form, the CDR3 reads TGTGCCAGCAGACCACGGGGGCAAGAGACCCAGTACTTC. It encodes CASRPRGQETQYF.

As regards this clonotype: A much larger clone lies a single base off, so this may be a read error. Likely a read error: the CDR3 ends without its conserved phenylalanine or tryptophan. The rearrangement joins TRBV5-6 to TRBJ2-1; 8 bases fit TRBD1. The germline V gene encodes CDR1 SGHDT and CDR2 YYEEEE. With 4 bases clipped from V and 1 base from J, the junction kept 7 bases outside the gene matches. The CDR3 length is 16 residues. The CDR3 nucleotides read TGTGCCAGCAGCCCCCTGGACAGGGTTTCCTACAATGAGCAGTTCTTA. Translated, it gives CASSPLDRVSYNEQFL.

The CDR3 is CAIRDWRKGRETQYF. CDR3 nucleotide sequence: TGTGCCATCAGGGACTGGCGTAAGGGTCGAGAGACCCAGTACTTC. The chain combines TRBV10-3 with TRBJ2-5; maybe TRBD2 (5 bases). CDR1 is ENHRY, CDR2 SYGVKD, per germline. The CDR3 covers 15 residues. Trimming took off 6 bases at V and 4 bases at J, with 18 bases between the two ends.

There are many counts of this clonotype. The V gene is TRBV4-2, the J gene TRBJ2-7, with 11 bases lining up with TRBD1. V dropped 3 bases and J dropped 3; count of bases not matched to a gene: 4. The CDR3 covers 15 residues. Germline V gene data show CDR1 as LGHNA and CDR2 as YNFKEQ. CDR3 sequence reads: CASSQSDRGLYEQYF. The DNA for the CDR3 is TGTGCCAGCAGCCAGTCGGACAGGGGGCTCTACGAGCAGTACTTC.

The chain links TRBV4-1 to TRBJ2-2; tentatively, D is TRBD2 (6 bases). The germline CDR1 and CDR2 sequences are MGHRA and YSYEKL. V shed 0 bases and J shed 5 bases, with 7 bases lying between them. The CDR3 extends over 14 amino acids. As DNA, the CDR3 is TGCGCCAGCAGCCAAGATGGGGGGACCGGGGAGCTGTTTTTT. This gives the protein CASSQDGGTGELFF.

This clonotype turned up a few times. The chain carries TRBV5-6 and TRBJ2-2; D unresolved. Trimming removed 5 bases from V and 4 bases from J, with 9 bases in between. CDR1 SGHDT and CDR2 YYEEEE come from the germline V gene. The CDR3 length is 13 residues. Here the CDR3 DNA reads TGTGCCAGCAGTGGTCAGTTCACCGGGGAGCTGTTTTTT. As protein: CASSGQFTGELFF.

In regard to this clonotype: A much larger clone lies a single base off, so this may be a read error. The conserved final phenylalanine or tryptophan is absent from the CDR3, which likely points to a read error. J is TRBJ1-3 and V is TRBV10-3, with a possible D match to TRBD1 (6 bases). Germline V gene sequence: CDR1 ENHRY, CDR2 SYGVKD. This CDR3 has 15 amino acids. V was trimmed by 8 bases and J by 0 bases, leaving 14 bases between them. CDR3: CAILRGSSSGNTIYL. For the CDR3, the DNA is TGTGCCATCCTCAGGGGTAGTAGCTCTGGAAACACCATATATCTT.

As DNA, the CDR3 is TGTGCCAGCAGCCACCTCCTCAGCGGGAGGTTAGGTGAGCAGTTCTTC. It codes for CASSHLLSGRLGEQFF. The V and J genes are TRBV3-1 and TRBJ2-1; the match to TRBD2 covers 9 bases. The CDR3 runs to 16 residues. After removal of 3 bases from V and 9 bases from J, the junction contained 12 bases not matched to a gene. Germline loops: CDR1 LGHDT, CDR2 YNNKEL (reference sequence).

This clonotype was counted at least ten times. This chain connects TRBV7-6 to TRBJ1-1; D possibly corresponds to TRBD1 (5 bases). The V gene's germline CDR1 is SGHVS and CDR2 FNYEAQ. Trimming left V 5 bases short and J 4 bases short, with 8 bases between. CDR3 length: 12 residues. The CDR3 DNA sequence: TGTGCCAGCAGCCCCGGGACCACTGAAGCTTTCTTT. It codes for CASSPGTTEAFF.

The chain employs TRBV19 and TRBJ2-1; 7 bases are shared with TRBD2. The CDR3 covers 14 residues. J was trimmed by 8 bases and V by 2 bases; bases with no gene match: 6. From germline, CDR1 is LNHDA and CDR2 SQIVND (reference sequence). The CDR3 bases are TGTGCCAGTAGTATATTTGCGGGAGAGGATGAGCAGTTCTTC. Protein sequence: CASSIFAGEDEQFF.

V usage is TRBV25-1 and J usage is TRBJ2-1; D is unresolved. The germline gives CDR1 MGHDK, CDR2 SYGVNS. The V end was cut by 2 bases, the J end by 0 bases, with 11 bases between. This CDR3 is built from 16 residues. Here the CDR3 DNA reads TGTGCCAGCAGTGAAAACTCCGGCGGCTCCTACAATGAGCAGTTCTTC. Translating it yields CASSENSGGSYNEQFF.

The rearrangement uses TRBV20-1 and TRBJ1-1; unclear D gene. This CDR3 is 15 amino acids long. Trimming left V 5 bases short and J 0 bases short, with 16 bases between. Germline V gives CDR1 DFQATT, CDR2 SNEGSKA (reference sequence). The chain's CDR3 is CSAPSSERLNTEAFF. The CDR3 nucleotides are TGCAGTGCTCCCTCGTCAGAGCGGTTGAACACTGAAGCTTTCTTT.

This CDR3 reads CASSLGLAGEAFF. DNA for the CDR3: TGTGCCAGCAGTTTAGGTCTGGCGGGGGAAGCTTTCTTT. V gene TRBV27 combines with J gene TRBJ1-1; D is unresolved. Per germline, CDR1 MNHEY and CDR2 SMNVEV (reference sequence). V shed 2 bases and J shed 8 bases, with 12 bases lying between them. This CDR3 region has 13 residues.

With regard to this clonotype: This may stem from a read error, because a much larger clone lies one nucleotide away. The rearrangement joins TRBV28 to TRBJ1-5; 9 bases fit TRBD1. V lost 8 bases, J lost 0 bases, and 11 bases stayed unmatched. CDR1 and CDR2 from the germline V gene are MDHEN and SYDVKM. The CDR3 loop spans 17 amino acids. The CDR3 here is CASALSGTGISNQPQHF. The DNA for the CDR3 is TGTGCCAGCGCCCTTTCCGGGACAGGGATTAGCAATCAGCCCCAGCATTTT.

This clonotype occurred many times. This rearrangement joins TRBV11-2 to TRBJ1-5; D gene ambiguous. V lost 5 bases, J lost 1 base, and 15 bases lay in between. This CDR3 has 16 amino acids. Germline values: CDR1 SGHAT, CDR2 FQNNGV. CDR3 nucleotide sequence: TGTGCCAGCAGCCCCATGGCGAGCGGCAGCAATCAGCCCCAGCATTTT. Translation: CASSPMASGSNQPQHF.

This clonotype appeared many times. The chain couples TRBV12-3 or TRBV12-4 to TRBJ2-2; D call uncertain. V lost 6 bases, J lost 7 bases, and 12 bases lay in between. The CDR3 runs 13 residues. CDR3 bases: TGTGCCAGCAGGCCCGGTGGCCTCGGGGAGCTGTTTTTT. It translates to CASRPGGLGELFF.

The genes are TRBV14 and TRBJ2-7; 13 nucleotides align to TRBD2. The CDR3 loop spans 16 amino acids. J lost 4 bases, V lost 1 base, and 4 bases had no gene match. CDR1 is SGHDN, CDR2 FVKESK, per germline. CDR3 loop: CASSQVWTSGGYEQYF. The CDR3 DNA is TGTGCCAGCAGCCAAGTCTGGACTAGCGGGGGTTACGAGCAGTACTTC.

This clonotype showed up just a few times. The rearrangement uses TRBV2 and TRBJ1-4; no reliable D call. The CDR3 covers 14 residues. Germline V gene sequence: CDR1 SNHLY, CDR2 FYNNEI. V lost 8 bases and J 4 bases, leaving 14 bases between the germline ends. The CDR3 protein is CASHAGFGNEKLFF. CDR3 in DNA: TGTGCCAGCCACGCGGGCTTTGGTAATGAAAAACTGTTTTTT.

This clonotype has ten or more counts. CDR3 in amino acids: CASSPPNSNQPQHF. The CDR3 DNA sequence: TGTGCCAGCAGTCCTCCGAATAGCAATCAGCCCCAGCATTTT. The chain has TRBV27 and TRBJ1-5, with D unresolved. Per the germline V gene, CDR1 is MNHEY and CDR2 is SMNVEV (reference sequence). Trimming left V 5 bases short and J 0 bases short, with 8 bases between. This CDR3 spans 14 amino acids.

The V and J genes are TRBV27 and TRBJ2-7; the D is unclear. Trimming took 0 bases from V and 2 from J, leaving 8 bases between them. This CDR3 is 14 amino acids long. CDR1 and CDR2 (germline): MNHEY, SMNVEV (reference sequence). CDR3 region: CASSLSRRAYEQYF. CDR3 DNA: TGTGCCAGCAGTTTATCGAGAAGGGCCTACGAGCAGTACTTC.

J is TRBJ2-7 and V is TRBV27; 7 nucleotides line up with TRBD2. The J segment lost 5 bases and the V segment lost 2 bases, leaving 6 bases of the junction unmatched. This CDR3 has 14 amino acids. Germline V lookup: CDR1 MNHEY, CDR2 SMNVEV (reference sequence). The CDR3 DNA is TGTGCCAGCAGTTTACGAGGGAGGGCCCACGAGCAGTACTTC. This translates into CASSLRGRAHEQYF.

The chain carries TRBV28 and TRBJ1-5, with unresolved D. This CDR3 is built from 14 residues. Per the germline V gene, CDR1 is MDHEN and CDR2 is SYDVKM. V gave up 3 bases and J gave up 0 bases, with 6 bases separating them. The CDR3 bases are TGTGCCAGCAGTTTGTCAAATAGCAATCAGCCCCAGCATTTT. This sequence encodes CASSLSNSNQPQHF.

This clonotype appeared a few times. The V and J genes are TRBV6-1 and TRBJ2-7; D gene unclear. The length of the CDR3 is 14 residues. Trimming cost V 0 bases and J 2 bases, with 8 bases left between them. From germline, CDR1 is MNHNS and CDR2 SASEGT. This chain's CDR3 is CASSEATLAYEQYF. The CDR3 DNA reads as TGTGCCAGCAGTGAAGCGACCCTAGCCTACGAGCAGTACTTC.

This clonotype was picked up a small number of times. CDR3 loop: CSARELRQGARGYTF. CDR3 bases: TGCAGTGCTAGAGAGCTTCGGCAGGGGGCTCGAGGCTACACCTTC. The chain links TRBV20-1 to TRBJ1-2; 8 nucleotides line up with TRBD1. V dropped 0 bases and J dropped 8; count of bases not matched to a gene: 11. The CDR3 has 15 amino acids. Per the germline V gene, CDR1 is DFQATT and CDR2 is SNEGSKA (reference sequence).

This clonotype showed up many times. The rearrangement joins TRBV24-1 to TRBJ2-5; 8 bases line up with TRBD1. Germline V gene lookup returns CDR1 KGHDR and CDR2 SFDVKD. This CDR3 has 15 amino acids. Germline trimming cut 4 bases from V and 5 bases from J; bases unmatched to any gene: 8. In DNA form, the CDR3 reads TGTGCCACCAGTGACCAGACAGGGGACGCCGAGACCCAGTACTTC. It yields the protein CATSDQTGDAETQYF.

The table lists this clonotype with a count of one. This chain uses TRBV7-3 with TRBJ2-4; 10 positions match TRBD2. V dropped 4 bases and J dropped 0; count of bases not matched to a gene: 6. The CDR3 contains 17 residues. CDR1 is SGHTA and CDR2 is FQGTGA in the germline V gene. The CDR3 DNA follows: TGTGCCAGCAGCTCGAAACTAGCGGGGTTAGCCAAAAACATTCAGTACTTC. It translates to CASSSKLAGLAKNIQYF.

This clonotype has more than one count but fewer than ten. This sequence joins TRBV20-1 and TRBJ1-3, with D tentatively TRBD1 (5 bases). The V gene's germline CDR1 is DFQATT and CDR2 SNEGSKA (reference sequence). CDR3 size: 15 residues. V lost 4 bases to trimming and J lost 0 bases, with 13 bases between them. CDR3 sequence: CSATPTVRSGNTIYF. CDR3 DNA sequence: TGCAGTGCTACCCCGACAGTTCGCTCTGGAAACACCATATATTTT.

At least ten counts were recorded for this clonotype. This chain connects TRBV5-6 to TRBJ2-5; D might be TRBD2 (5 bases). V shed 7 bases and J shed 7 bases, with 14 bases lying between them. The CDR3 spans 12 residues. Per germline, CDR1 SGHDT and CDR2 YYEEEE. CDR3 region: CASFGEGRTQYF. The CDR3, as DNA: TGTGCCAGCTTCGGGGAAGGTCGGACCCAGTACTTC.

This clonotype was counted at least ten times. The chain has TRBV6-5 and TRBJ1-1, with a weak D call TRBD1 (6 bases). CDR1 and CDR2 from the germline V gene are MNHEY and SVGAGI. This CDR3 spans 11 amino acids. V dropped 10 bases and J dropped 11 bases, with 17 bases sitting between them. The CDR3 region is CATKRGEGAFF. For the CDR3, the DNA is TGTGCCACCAAGAGGGGGGAGGGGGCTTTCTTT.